These T cell receptor beta chains were read from a single sample in a study of OX40 agonist ivuxolimab in advanced cancers. Sequenced by immunoSEQ multiplex PCR; TCRdb stores in-frame clones only, minus some. In the table there are 50,000 to 70,000 clones, 84% of which are singletons. The sample here was CD4+ or CD8+ T cells sorted from blood, taken in a trial of the OX40 agonist ivuxolimab. The source is an adult with an advanced solid tumor such as melanoma, head and neck, liver or kidney cancer. Both conserved end residues are part of each CDR3.

v_call,j_call,cdr3_aa
TRBV7-3,TRBJ2-5,CASSPGTSGRPLYF
TRBV6-5,TRBJ1-5,CASQDVGNQPQHF
TRBV7-3,TRBJ2-5,CASSINREETQYF
TRBV9,TRBJ1-6,CASSVEQGRSPLHF
TRBV5-1,TRBJ2-5,CASSLGQGIGETQYF
TRBV6-1,TRBJ1-5,CASSYVGGQPQHF
TRBV19,TRBJ2-7,CASSKDRGAPYEQYF
TRBV7-9,TRBJ2-1,CASSSRTGSMGNEQFF
TRBV16,TRBJ1-1,CASSQSQGVNTEAFF
TRBV7-6,TRBJ2-1,CASSFLGQEPYNEQFF
TRBV5-6,TRBJ2-5,CASRTPGLGETQYF
TRBV11-2,TRBJ1-1,CASSPRRTGATEAFF
TRBV9,TRBJ1-5,CASGGRGPQHF
TRBV11-2,TRBJ1-5,CASSLTPERNQPQHF
TRBV28,TRBJ1-5,CASRDRGPTQPQHF
TRBV6-5,TRBJ2-5,CASSFSGETQYF
TRBV28,TRBJ1-2,CASRLRDARYYGYTF
TRBV6-1,TRBJ2-1,CASSEVSSGGIGYNEQFF
TRBV19,TRBJ2-7,CASGKSGSYEQYF
TRBV19,TRBJ1-5,CASSPYKDQPQHF
TRBV5-4,TRBJ1-4,CASTYKRGEKLFF
TRBV9,TRBJ2-1,CASSPIAGGLTSSYNEQFF
TRBV27,TRBJ2-7,CASSPLPSWEQYF
TRBV28,TRBJ1-5,CASRPDGVLRPQHF
TRBV2,TRBJ1-5,CASSRTGDQPQHF
TRBV10-3,TRBJ1-5,CASSGQASNQPQHF
TRBV6-1,TRBJ2-4,CASRWTGENIQYF
TRBV30,TRBJ2-7,CAWSAGSHEQYF
TRBV7-6,TRBJ2-1,CASSLVVVAGGNEQFF
TRBV7-7,TRBJ2-2,CASSRSGPGELFF